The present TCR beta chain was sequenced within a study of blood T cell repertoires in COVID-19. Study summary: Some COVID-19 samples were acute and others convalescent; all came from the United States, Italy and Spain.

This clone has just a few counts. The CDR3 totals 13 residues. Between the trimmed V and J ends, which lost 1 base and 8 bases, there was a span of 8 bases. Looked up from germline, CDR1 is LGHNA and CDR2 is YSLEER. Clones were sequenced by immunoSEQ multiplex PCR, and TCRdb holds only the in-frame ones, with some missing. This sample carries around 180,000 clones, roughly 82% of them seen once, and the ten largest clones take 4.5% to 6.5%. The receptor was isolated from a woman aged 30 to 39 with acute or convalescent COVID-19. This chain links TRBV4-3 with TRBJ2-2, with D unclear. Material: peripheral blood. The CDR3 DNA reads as TGCGCCAGCAGCCAAGTCACCGGGGGGGAGCTGTTTTTT. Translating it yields CASSQVTGGELFF.